The rows below give T cell receptor beta chains drawn from one sample of a study of cytomegalovirus exposure and HLA in healthy donors. Assay: immunoSEQ multiplex PCR; the TCRdb copy retains only in-frame clones and omits some. The repertoire holds some 98,000 clones, with roughly 70% as singletons. Sequencing input: PBMCs. These receptors were collected from a man aged 50-60 years in good health and CMV-seronegative. Each CDR3 is given with its conserved first and last residue. Fields, in order: clone size, V gene, J gene, D gene, CDR3 protein, CDR3 DNA. The D gene is left open where the match is weak. The size entry is marked missing in some rows and otherwise reads once, few, many or a size class.

abundance: NA; v_gene: TRBV5-5; j_gene: TRBJ1-4; d_gene: NA; CDR3aa: CASRGGGKGEKLFF; CDR3nt: TGTGCCAGCAGGGGAGGAGGGAAGGGGGAAAAACTGTTTTTT
abundance: NA; v_gene: TRBV4-1; j_gene: TRBJ2-3; d_gene: NA; CDR3aa: CASSPGDTQYF; CDR3nt: TGCGCCAGCAGCCCGGGGGATACGCAGTATTTT
abundance: NA; v_gene: TRBV6-6; j_gene: TRBJ1-6; d_gene: TRBD1; CDR3aa: CASSPGQGIVNSPLHF; CDR3nt: TGTGCCAGCAGCCCGGGACAGGGGATTGTGAATTCACCCCTCCACTTT
abundance: NA; v_gene: TRBV11-2; j_gene: TRBJ2-7; d_gene: NA; CDR3aa: CASSPLPLASYEQYF; CDR3nt: TGTGCCAGCAGCCCCCTGCCCCTAGCTTCCTACGAGCAGTACTTC
abundance: NA; v_gene: TRBV10-3; j_gene: TRBJ2-2; d_gene: NA; CDR3aa: CATMVGSNTGELFF; CDR3nt: TGTGCCACTATGGTGGGCTCGAACACCGGGGAGCTGTTTTTT
abundance: NA; v_gene: TRBV2; j_gene: TRBJ2-1; d_gene: TRBD1; CDR3aa: CASRVGGPTQSGSRAFQNEQFF; CDR3nt: TGTGCCAGCCGGGTAGGGGGCCCTACACAATCCGGGTCGCGGGCTTTCCAAAATGAGCAGTTCTTC
abundance: NA; v_gene: TRBV6-6; j_gene: TRBJ2-7; d_gene: TRBD2; CDR3aa: CASSPSGFSEQYF; CDR3nt: TGTGCCAGCTCTCCTAGCGGCTTCTCCGAGCAGTACTTC
abundance: NA; v_gene: TRBV7-9; j_gene: TRBJ2-2; d_gene: NA; CDR3aa: CASSLGEITGELFF; CDR3nt: TGTGCCAGCAGCTTGGGCGAGATCACCGGGGAGCTGTTTTTT
abundance: NA; v_gene: TRBV7-3; j_gene: TRBJ2-2; d_gene: NA; CDR3aa: CASSLNEAGELFF; CDR3nt: TGTGCCAGCAGCTTGAACGAGGCCGGGGAGCTGTTTTTT
abundance: NA; v_gene: TRBV6-5; j_gene: TRBJ2-2; d_gene: TRBD2; CDR3aa: CASSYSVGGTGELFF; CDR3nt: TGTGCCAGCAGTTATAGCGTGGGAGGGACCGGGGAGCTGTTTTTT
abundance: few; v_gene: TRBV5-8; j_gene: TRBJ2-4; d_gene: NA; CDR3aa: CASSLPRGQNIQYF; CDR3nt: TGTGCCAGCAGCTTACCCAGGGGACAAAACATTCAGTACTTC
abundance: NA; v_gene: TRBV10-1; j_gene: TRBJ2-2; d_gene: TRBD1; CDR3aa: CASSEGTGAWGELFF; CDR3nt: TGCGCCAGCAGTGAGGGGACAGGGGCTTGGGGGGAGCTGTTTTTT
abundance: few; v_gene: TRBV5-1; j_gene: TRBJ2-1; d_gene: NA; CDR3aa: CASSLLSGVYEQFF; CDR3nt: TGCGCCAGCAGCTTGTTATCGGGAGTATATGAGCAGTTCTTC
abundance: few; v_gene: TRBV18; j_gene: TRBJ2-7; d_gene: TRBD1; CDR3aa: CASSPAFAGGSYEQYF; CDR3nt: TGTGCCAGCTCACCAGCGTTCGCAGGGGGCTCCTACGAGCAGTACTTC
abundance: NA; v_gene: TRBV5-1; j_gene: TRBJ1-3; d_gene: NA; CDR3aa: CASSPGAGGNTIYF; CDR3nt: TGCGCCAGCAGCCCTGGAGCAGGGGGAAACACCATATATTTT